This TCR beta chain was sequenced for a study of human T cells and chemical hapten exposure. At the level of the study: Reading of the patch tests, which applied 0.01% DPC to the upper back, occurred at 6 days. Study-level points and caveats: Controls formed significantly fewer large CDR3 similarity clusters than expanded TCRs did.

Described time point: patch test 1, 2 weeks after DPC sensitization. The sample's treatment: therapeutic diphenylcyclopropenone sensitization with weekly scalp DPC. It was the library that attached unique molecular identifiers to individual cDNA molecules. Original handling: A per-sample median of roughly 100,000 TCRs was observed, with a range of roughly 20,000 to 750,000. TCRdb itself ran the RACE reads through MiXCR, one entry per CDR3 protein. In this record, the V and J calls reflect TCRdb's handling and not the investigators' own analysis. The table records about 120,000 distinct CDR3 sequences, about 12% of them present only once. A word on this clonotype: The antigen remains unidentified.

Sequencing used whole blood, obtained in connection with sensitization to the hapten diphenylcyclopropenone (DPC). The sequence came from a woman aged 45 to 65 with alopecia areata. Some clones in this sample may be carry-over from other donors' samples.

CDR3 residues: CASSFRGHTDTQYF. In nucleotides, the CDR3 is TGTGCCAGCAGCTTTAGGGGGCACACAGATACGCAGTATTTT. V usage is TRBV7-2 and J usage is TRBJ2-3, with 7 bases lining up with TRBD1. From germline, CDR1 is SGHTA and CDR2 FQGNSA. With V trimmed by 3 bases and J by 2 bases, 2 bases remained unmatched. This CDR3 spans 14 amino acids.